The 26 T cell receptor beta chains presented below share a single source sample, sequenced in a study of T cell changes during pregnancy in multiple sclerosis. TCRdb's table, derived via immunoSEQ multiplex PCR, lists solely in-frame clones and lacks some. The table shows about 46,000 clones, with roughly 93% occurring only once. Sequencing used CD8+ T cells from peripheral blood mononuclear cells, obtained in the first trimester of pregnancy. These TCRs come from a female donor with multiple sclerosis, enrolled in a pregnancy study.

The rearrangement links TRBV12-5 to TRBJ2-2, with 7 nucleotides matching TRBD1. Germline CDR1 reads LGHNT; CDR2 reads FRNRAP. CDR3 size: 13 residues. The J segment lost 9 bases and the V segment lost 1 base, leaving 2 bases of the junction unmatched. The DNA for the CDR3 is TGTGCTAGTGGTTTGGGAGGGGGCCGGGAGCTGTTTTTT. Protein product: CASGLGGGRELFF.

This sequence joins TRBV7-9 and TRBJ2-1, with TRBD2 matching 7 bases. V shed 2 bases and J 3 bases; nucleotides not matched to a gene: 4. This CDR3 comprises 15 residues. Looked up from germline, CDR1 is SEHNR and CDR2 is FQNEAQ (reference sequence). CDR3 region: CASSLPPSGYNEQFF. The CDR3 DNA reads TGTGCCAGCAGCTTACCACCTAGCGGCTACAATGAGCAGTTCTTC. Filled out from reference TRBV7-9 and TRBJ2-1, the complete variable domain reads DTGVSQNPRHKITKRGQNVTFRCDPISEHNRLYWYRQTLGQGPEFLTYFQNEAQLEKSRLLSDRFSAERPKGSFSTLEIQRTEQGDSAMYLCASSLPPSGYNEQFFGPGTRLTVL.

The V and J genes are TRBV2 and TRBJ1-1; unclear D gene. Germline CDR1 SNHLY, CDR2 FYNNEI. V lost 4 bases and J 4 bases, leaving 10 bases between the germline ends. CDR3 length equals 13 residues. CDR3: CASSGTRATEAFF. The CDR3 bases are TGTGCCAGCAGTGGGACGAGGGCCACTGAAGCTTTCTTT.

This chain joins TRBV11-2 and TRBJ2-7, with 9 positions matching TRBD2. The junction had 0 bases not matched to a gene; V was cut back by 0 bases and J by 9 bases. The V gene's germline CDR1 is SGHAT and CDR2 FQNNGV. The CDR3 has 12 amino acids. The DNA for the CDR3 is TGTGCCAGCAGCTTAGAGCGGGAGGGGCAGTACTTC. It is translated as CASSLEREGQYF.

This clone was seen just once. This chain uses TRBV27 with TRBJ2-7, with 8 bases aligning to TRBD2. The CDR3 runs 14 residues. CDR1 is MNHEY and CDR2 is SMNVEV in the germline V gene (reference sequence). V dropped 4 bases and J dropped 4; count of bases not matched to a gene: 6. The CDR3 spells CASSSETSAYEQYF. The CDR3 DNA reads TGTGCCAGCAGTTCCGAGACTAGCGCGTACGAGCAGTACTTC.

The V call is TRBV2, the J call TRBJ1-3; no clear D. This CDR3 contains 14 residues. Per the germline V gene, CDR1 is SNHLY and CDR2 is FYNNEI. The V gene lost 7 bases and the J gene lost 1 base, with 11 bases spanning the gap. In nucleotides, the CDR3 is TGTGCCAGCATAACGGGGAGTTCTGGAAACACCATATATTTT. It translates to CASITGSSGNTIYF.

V and J are TRBV2 and TRBJ2-7, with 10 bases fitting TRBD1. Germline V CDR1 and CDR2: SNHLY, FYNNEI. The CDR3 runs 14 residues. V dropped 4 bases and J dropped 5; count of bases not matched to a gene: 5. The CDR3 coding sequence is TGTGCCAGCAGTGGTGGACAGGGGGTCAACGAGCAGTACTTC. As protein: CASSGGQGVNEQYF. The full variable domain, in which reference TRBV2 and TRBJ2-7 provide the parts outside the CDR3, is EPEVTQTPSHQVTQMGQEVILRCVPISNHLYFYWYRQILGQKVEFLVSFYNNEISEKSEIFDDQFSVERPDGSNFTLKIRSTKLEDSAMYFCASSGGQGVNEQYFGPGTRLTVT.

J is TRBJ1-5 and V is TRBV2, with unresolved D. Germline V gene lookup returns CDR1 SNHLY and CDR2 FYNNEI. The length of the CDR3 is 10 residues. Trimming took off 4 bases at V and 12 bases at J, with 7 bases between the two ends. The CDR3 sequence: CASSGAVQHF. The CDR3 DNA is TGTGCCAGCAGTGGGGCCGTCCAGCATTTT.

This chain connects TRBV4-1 to TRBJ2-3, with D maybe TRBD2 (5 bases). V was trimmed by 1 base and J by 11 bases, leaving 16 bases between them. Looked up from germline, CDR1 is MGHRA and CDR2 is YSYEKL. CDR3 size: 14 residues. Here the CDR3 DNA reads TGCGCCAGCAGCCAAGCCCAAGGACGGGGAGAGCAGTATTTT. Translating gives CASSQAQGRGEQYF.

This rearrangement joins TRBV5-4 to TRBJ2-3; 10 bases are a match to TRBD2. In germline, CDR1 is SGHNT, CDR2 YYREEE (reference sequence). The CDR3 spans 17 residues. The junction had 12 bases not matched to a gene; V was cut back by 6 bases and J by 2 bases. The CDR3 DNA is TGTGCCAGCACCGACTGGACTAGCGGATGGACCACAGATACGCAGTATTTT. It translates to CASTDWTSGWTTDTQYF.

The rearrangement links TRBV19 to TRBJ1-5; tentative D call: TRBD1 (6 bases). V was trimmed by 3 bases and J by 4 bases, leaving 13 bases between them. The CDR3 runs to 15 residues. Germline-derived CDR1 and CDR2 are LNHDA and SQIVND (reference sequence). The CDR3 here is CASSIPFRGNQPQHF. In DNA, the CDR3 is TGTGCCAGTAGTATTCCCTTCAGGGGTAATCAGCCCCAGCATTTT.

This chain uses TRBV5-1 with TRBJ2-2; weak D call: TRBD2 (6 bases). Germline loops: CDR1 SGHRS, CDR2 YFSETQ. The CDR3 length is 15 residues. Trimming took off 5 bases at V and 2 bases at J, with 13 bases between the two ends. Here the CDR3 DNA reads TGCGCCAGCAGGGACCCTAGCGATAACACCGGGGAGCTGTTTTTT. Translation gives CASRDPSDNTGELFF.

The gene calls are TRBV10-2 and TRBJ2-1, with 10 bases that match TRBD2. V lost 5 bases and J lost 6; bases outside the gene matches: 4. CDR1 and CDR2 from the germline V gene are WSHSY and SAAADI. This CDR3 spans 14 amino acids. Here the CDR3 DNA reads TGCGCCAGCAGTTACCAGCGGGGGGGCAATGAGCAGTTCTTC. This translates into CASSYQRGGNEQFF.

The V gene is TRBV2, the J gene TRBJ1-5, with 7 bases lining up with TRBD1. Losses at the gene ends were 4 bases for V and 3 bases for J; bases not matched to a gene: 6. The germline gives CDR1 SNHLY, CDR2 FYNNEI. The CDR3 length is 15 residues. CDR3 sequence: CASSANRGYNQPQHF. In DNA form, the CDR3 reads TGTGCCAGCAGTGCAAACAGGGGATACAATCAGCCCCAGCATTTT.

This chain links TRBV5-1 with TRBJ2-7; 8 bases fit TRBD2. The germline V gene encodes CDR1 SGHRS and CDR2 YFSETQ. V shed 4 bases and J 4 bases; nucleotides not matched to a gene: 7. The CDR3 is 14 amino acids. CDR3 residues: CASSPGLGGYEQYF. The CDR3 DNA follows: TGCGCCAGCAGCCCGGGACTAGGGGGTTACGAGCAGTACTTC.

The gene calls are TRBV7-9 and TRBJ2-5, with a possible D match to TRBD1 (6 bases). The CDR3 is 13 amino acids. V dropped 5 bases and J dropped 10 bases, with 17 bases sitting between them. CDR1 is SEHNR, CDR2 FQNEAQ, per germline (reference sequence). The CDR3 DNA reads as TGTGCCAGCAGCCGTTCGCTTAAGGGGGACCAGTACTTC. This encodes CASSRSLKGDQYF. The whole variable domain, remainder taken from reference TRBV7-9 and TRBJ2-5, is DTGVSQNPRHKITKRGQNVTFRCDPISEHNRLYWYRQTLGQGPEFLTYFQNEAQLEKSRLLSDRFSAERPKGSFSTLEIQRTEQGDSAMYLCASSRSLKGDQYFGPGTRLLVL.

This clone appeared a few times. The rearrangement links TRBV4-2 to TRBJ1-1; no firm D call. The CDR3 totals 13 residues. Germline loops: CDR1 LGHNA, CDR2 YNFKEQ. With 0 bases removed from V and 7 bases from J, the gap between germline ends came to 9 bases. CDR3 DNA: TGTGCCAGCAGCCAAGACGGGGTCCGTGAAGCTTTCTTT. Protein sequence: CASSQDGVREAFF.

This sequence joins TRBV6-5 and TRBJ2-7; the match to TRBD2 covers 9 bases. The germline V gene has CDR1 MNHEY and CDR2 SVGAGI. There are 13 residues in the CDR3. The V and J ends lost 4 bases and 3 bases, in that order; junction bases with no gene match: 1. The CDR3, as DNA: TGTGCCAGCAGTTTAGCGGGAGACTACGAGCAGTACTTC. It specifies CASSLAGDYEQYF.

The chain carries TRBV19 and TRBJ2-3; 9 bases fit TRBD1. Germline assignment: CDR1 LNHDA and CDR2 SQIVND (reference sequence). After removal of 5 bases from V and 5 bases from J, the junction contained 8 bases not matched to a gene. The CDR3 length is 15 residues. The CDR3 sequence: CASSSGQGFIDTQYF. CDR3 coding DNA: TGTGCCAGTAGTTCGGGACAGGGTTTTATAGATACGCAGTATTTT.

This chain links TRBV5-1 with TRBJ2-5, with 14 bases fitting TRBD2. Trimming removed 3 bases from V and 3 bases from J; junction bases left unmatched: 7. CDR3 length equals 17 residues. CDR1 and CDR2 from the germline V gene are SGHRS and YFSETQ. CDR3 in DNA: TGCGCCAGCAGCTCGGGACTAGCGGGAGTGGTGGAAGAGACCCAGTACTTC. Protein sequence: CASSSGLAGVVEETQYF. Supplemented by reference TRBV5-1 and TRBJ2-5, the full variable domain reads KAGVTQTPRYLIKTRGQQVTLSCSPISGHRSVSWYQQTPGQGLQFLFEYFSETQRNKGNFPGRFSGRQFSNSRSEMNVSTLELGDSALYLCASSSGLAGVVEETQYFGPGTRLLVL.

J is TRBJ2-1 and V is TRBV5-1, with D tentatively TRBD2 (6 bases). Germline V lookup: CDR1 SGHRS, CDR2 YFSETQ. Deletions cut 4 bases from V and 8 bases from J, with 19 bases between. The CDR3 is 15 residues long. The CDR3 protein is CASSVAGPPADEQFF. The DNA of the CDR3 is TGCGCCAGCAGCGTCGCGGGACCCCCCGCGGATGAGCAGTTCTTC.

The gene calls are TRBV28 and TRBJ2-1; 7 bases map to TRBD2. The CDR3 loop spans 16 amino acids. The ends lost 4 bases at V and 8 bases at J; junction bases unmatched: 14. Germline assignment: CDR1 MDHEN and CDR2 SYDVKM. CDR3 amino acids: CASSSYEGGPEDEQFF. In DNA form, the CDR3 reads TGTGCCAGCAGTTCCTACGAGGGAGGGCCTGAGGATGAGCAGTTCTTC.

V is TRBV4-3 and J is TRBJ2-1, with 14 bases aligning to TRBD2. This CDR3 region has 15 residues. Unmatched junction bases numbered 3, after V lost 4 bases and J lost 7 bases. Per the germline V gene, CDR1 is LGHNA and CDR2 is YSLEER. CDR3 nucleotides: TGCGCCAGCAGCCCAGGACTAGCGGGGGGAAATGAGCAGTTCTTC. As protein: CASSPGLAGGNEQFF.

The chain recombines TRBV4-1 with TRBJ2-2; perhaps TRBD2 as D (6 bases). The V end lost 8 bases, the J end lost 2 bases, and 12 bases lay between the germline ends. CDR3 length equals 14 residues. Germline V gene sequence: CDR1 MGHRA, CDR2 YSYEKL. The CDR3 nucleotides read TGCGCCAGCGCAGTGGAGGGAAACACCGGGGAGCTGTTTTTT. This sequence encodes CASAVEGNTGELFF.

V gene TRBV7-3 combines with J gene TRBJ2-5; TRBD2 might be the D (5 bases). Germline assignment: CDR1 SGHTA and CDR2 FQGTGA. V was pared by 0 bases and J by 2 bases, with 13 bases between. The CDR3 extends over 16 amino acids. CDR3 in DNA: TGTGCCAGCAGCTTAACTTCCAGCGGAACGCAAGAGACCCAGTACTTC. It translates to CASSLTSSGTQETQYF.

This clone was recorded a few times. This sequence joins TRBV2 and TRBJ2-1, with 9 bases lining up with TRBD2. The CDR3 has 15 amino acids. Trimming at V came to 4 bases and at J to 10 bases, leaving 11 bases not matched to a gene. Looked up from germline, CDR1 is SNHLY and CDR2 is FYNNEI. The chain's CDR3 is CASSGPGLAAGEQFF. CDR3 nucleotides: TGTGCCAGCAGTGGACCGGGACTAGCAGCAGGGGAGCAGTTCTTC.